The clone carrying this T cell receptor (beta chain) has only a few counts. Its antigen remains unidentified. Libraries were prepared by immunoSEQ multiplex PCR; TCRdb keeps only in-frame clonotypes and omits some of them. The sample contains some 92,000 clones, approximately 85% of which appear only once. This sample was included in a study of radiotherapy plus CTLA-4 blockade in lung cancer. Findings and limits, study-wide: Blood saw expansion of tumor-derived TCR clones after radiotherapy plus ipilimumab.

The input for sequencing was peripheral blood, taken from a patient treated with radiotherapy plus ipilimumab. The receptor's source is a human donor with non-small cell lung cancer who had a partial response to radiotherapy plus ipilimumab.

CDR3 nucleotides: TGCGCCAGCAGCCAATCAGGGTTAGGGGAAAAACTGTTTTTT. Translation gives CASSQSGLGEKLFF. This chain links TRBV4-1 with TRBJ1-4, with a tentative D call TRBD1 (5 bases). Germline CDR1 and CDR2: MGHRA and YSYEKL. Between the trimmed V and J ends, which lost 2 bases and 8 bases, there was a span of 12 bases. The CDR3 spans 14 residues.